These 22 T cell receptor beta chains were sequenced from one sample in a study of T cell repertoires in cytomegalovirus infection. In TCRdb, the reads were re-called with MiXCR into one record per CDR3 protein. Here the sample spans just over 450,000 distinct CDR3 sequences, approximately 40% being singletons. No antigens are known for them. The sequencing used cultured PBMCs, collected from culture after CMV antigen stimulation. Source of these receptors: a human donor in good health (CMV status not recorded). Some clones in this sample may be carry-over from other donors' samples.

This clonotype was observed at least ten times. The gene calls are TRBV7-2 and TRBJ1-2; D possibly corresponds to TRBD1 (5 bases). The V end was cut by 7 bases, the J end by 8 bases, with 26 bases between. Germline V gene data show CDR1 as SGHTA and CDR2 as FQGNSA. The CDR3 extends over 16 amino acids. The CDR3 sequence is CASTHGGGGIKSGYTF. DNA of the CDR3: TGTGCCAGCACCCATGGGGGGGGTGGGATTAAGTCCGGCTACACCTTC.

Only a few counts were recorded for this clonotype. The V call is TRBV7-2, the J call TRBJ1-2; D not certain. The CDR3 has 13 amino acids. Germline V gene lookup returns CDR1 SGHTA and CDR2 FQGNSA. The V end lost 2 bases, the J end lost 4 bases, and 8 bases lay between the germline ends. In DNA, the CDR3 is TGTGCCAGCAGCTTACGCGGCGCCTATGGCTACACCTTC. Protein product: CASSLRGAYGYTF.

The V gene is TRBV7-9, the J gene TRBJ1-1; D remains unclear. The CDR3 runs 15 residues. Germline V CDR1 and CDR2: SEHNR, FQNEAQ (reference sequence). Trimming shortened V by 0 bases and J by 0 bases, and 8 bases separated the two germline ends. The CDR3: CASSLADGLNTEAFF. The CDR3 DNA reads as TGTGCCAGCAGCTTAGCCGACGGACTGAACACTGAAGCTTTCTTT.

The rearrangement links TRBV7-8 to TRBJ1-1, with no clear D. Germline V gives CDR1 SGHVS, CDR2 FQNEAQ. With 1 base removed from V and 5 bases from J, the gap between germline ends came to 17 bases. CDR3 length: 16 amino acids. CDR3 protein: CASSLEGRPRRTEAFF. As DNA, the CDR3 is TGTGCCAGCAGCTTAGAAGGGCGACCCCGGAGGACTGAAGCTTTCTTT.

J is TRBJ2-2 and V is TRBV19; 8 nucleotides agree with TRBD2. Germline CDR1 LNHDA, CDR2 SQIVND (reference sequence). The V segment lost 10 bases and the J segment 1 base; nucleotides outside the gene matches: 5. CDR3 length equals 14 residues. The CDR3 DNA reads as TGTGCCACCGCCCGGGGGGGGAACACCGGGGAGCTGTTTTTT. Translation gives CATARGGNTGELFF.

CDR3 DNA: TGTGCCAGCAATCCCATGGGGGTAGCGGGTGGCGATACGCAGTATTTT. Encoded protein: CASNPMGVAGGDTQYF. This rearrangement joins TRBV7-2 to TRBJ2-3, with 7 bases fitting TRBD2. With 7 bases clipped from V and 6 bases from J, the junction kept 16 bases outside the gene matches. The V gene's germline CDR1 is SGHTA and CDR2 FQGNSA. The length of the CDR3 is 16 residues.

This clonotype was observed a handful of times. The rearrangement uses TRBV7-2 and TRBJ1-3; the D is unclear. V lost 3 bases, J lost 8 bases, and 11 bases lay in between. From germline, CDR1 is SGHTA and CDR2 FQGNSA. The CDR3 has 13 amino acids. The chain's CDR3 is CASSLRGGDTIYF. CDR3 nucleotide sequence: TGTGCCAGCAGCTTGAGAGGTGGTGACACCATATATTTT.

V gene TRBV12-3 or TRBV12-4 combines with J gene TRBJ1-2; tentatively, D is TRBD1 (5 bases). V dropped 5 bases and J dropped 5 bases, with 12 bases sitting between them. The CDR3 is 13 amino acids. The DNA of the CDR3 is TGTGCCAGCAGTCAGGGCCACACTTATGGCTACACCTTC. This codes for CASSQGHTYGYTF.

CDR3 coding DNA: TGCGCCAGCAGTCCCCCGGCAGGGGCTCGGCAGTACTTC. This sequence encodes CASSPPAGARQYF. The V gene is TRBV23-1, the J gene TRBJ2-7; possible D gene TRBD1, 6 bases. TRBV23-1 is sorted into the ORF group, with uncertain function. This CDR3 spans 13 amino acids. V lost 4 bases to trimming and J lost 9 bases, with 16 bases between them.

The genes are TRBV11-2 and TRBJ1-3; D is unresolved. Germline V gives CDR1 SGHAT, CDR2 FQNNGV. The CDR3 has 16 residues. Trimming took 5 bases from V and 4 from J, leaving 18 bases between them. The CDR3 here is CASSLTWNHGGNTIYF. The CDR3 DNA reads TGTGCCAGCAGCCTGACTTGGAACCACGGCGGAAACACCATATATTTT.

This clonotype has just a few counts. The chain couples TRBV7-2 to TRBJ1-1, with D tentatively TRBD1 (6 bases). This CDR3 has 14 residues. Germline CDR1 SGHTA, CDR2 FQGNSA. V lost 2 bases to trimming and J lost 2 bases, with 9 bases between them. CDR3 in amino acids: CASSLTQGNTEAFF. Here the CDR3 DNA reads TGTGCCAGCAGCTTAACACAGGGAAACACTGAAGCTTTCTTT.

This clonotype was observed a few times. The chain couples TRBV7-2 to TRBJ1-3, with D unresolved. V dropped 3 bases and J dropped 4 bases, with 10 bases sitting between them. Looked up from germline, CDR1 is SGHTA and CDR2 is FQGNSA. The CDR3 totals 14 residues. CDR3 in DNA: TGTGCCAGCAGCTTCCATGGGTCCGGAAACACCATATATTTT. Protein: CASSFHGSGNTIYF.

The chain couples TRBV19 to TRBJ2-1, with TRBD2 identical over 10 bases. Unmatched junction bases numbered 5, after V lost 1 base and J lost 5 bases. Germline V gives CDR1 LNHDA, CDR2 SQIVND (reference sequence). CDR3 length: 16 amino acids. CDR3 sequence: CASSIGELAGNNEQFF. The CDR3 coding sequence is TGTGCCAGTAGTATAGGGGAACTAGCGGGGAACAATGAGCAGTTCTTC.

Comments on this clonotype: This could be a read error, since a much larger clone is one nucleotide away. The chain employs TRBV4-1 and TRBJ2-3; possibly TRBD2 for D (6 bases). Trimming stripped 0 bases from V and 0 bases from J, with 7 bases between. Per the germline V gene, CDR1 is MGHRA and CDR2 is YSYEKL. The CDR3 is 15 residues long. The chain's CDR3 is CASSQDRGSTDTQYF. The CDR3 DNA is TGCGCCAGCAGCCAAGATCGGGGGAGCACAGATACGCAGTATTTT.

V gene TRBV7-2 combines with J gene TRBJ2-7; D not certain. The V and J ends lost 1 base and 0 bases respectively, with 10 bases between them. The germline V gene has CDR1 SGHTA and CDR2 FQGNSA. The CDR3 extends over 15 amino acids. The chain's CDR3 is CASSLGWHSSYEQYF. The CDR3 coding sequence is TGTGCCAGCAGCTTAGGGTGGCACAGCTCCTACGAGCAGTACTTC.

The V gene is TRBV11-2, the J gene TRBJ2-7, with 7 bases fitting TRBD2. Trimming removed 4 bases from V and 0 bases from J; junction bases left unmatched: 9. The CDR3 length is 16 residues. The germline V gene has CDR1 SGHAT and CDR2 FQNNGV. CDR3: CASSSFRLADSYEQYF. The DNA for the CDR3 is TGTGCCAGCAGCTCCTTCCGACTAGCAGACTCCTACGAGCAGTACTTC.

This sequence joins TRBV20-1 and TRBJ2-3; D possibly corresponds to TRBD2 (6 bases). The CDR3 has 13 amino acids. Trimming removed 7 bases at V and 10 bases at J, with 21 bases between. Germline CDR1 is DFQATT and CDR2 is SNEGSKA (reference sequence). The CDR3 reads CSVGSWDSRSQYF. The CDR3 DNA is TGCAGTGTTGGGAGTTGGGACTCCCGGTCGCAGTATTTT.

The chain recombines TRBV19 with TRBJ1-1, with D perhaps matching TRBD1 (6 bases). CDR1 and CDR2 from the germline V gene are LNHDA and SQIVND (reference sequence). This CDR3 contains 17 residues. The V end was cut by 5 bases, the J end by 6 bases, with 25 bases between. In nucleotides, the CDR3 is TGTGCCAGTAGTCCCTTTGGGGGGCGGGGTGGTTACCCTGAAGCTTTCTTT. Its protein is CASSPFGGRGGYPEAFF.

This clonotype was seen only a few times. The gene calls are TRBV28 and TRBJ1-2, with TRBD1 as a possible D gene (6 bases). Germline CDR1 reads MDHEN; CDR2 reads SYDVKM. V was shortened by 4 bases and J by 3 bases, with 27 bases between the two germline ends. This CDR3 has 19 amino acids. The CDR3 DNA reads TGTGCCAGCAGTTCCCCAGGGTTGGAGGGGGGCTCCGGTTACTATGGCTACACCTTC. It is translated as CASSSPGLEGGSGYYGYTF.

This clonotype was seen a handful of times. The gene calls are TRBV7-2 and TRBJ2-3; 10 nucleotides line up with TRBD2. Looked up from germline, CDR1 is SGHTA and CDR2 is FQGNSA. Trimming removed 5 bases from V and 4 bases from J; junction bases left unmatched: 6. This CDR3 comprises 15 residues. This CDR3 reads CASSRYSGGSDTQYF. The CDR3 DNA reads TGTGCCAGCAGCCGCTATAGCGGGGGGTCAGATACGCAGTATTTT. The variable domain in full, with the rest retrieved from reference TRBV7-2 and TRBJ2-3, is GAGVSQSPSNKVTEKGKDVELRCDPISGHTALYWYRQSLGQGLEFLIYFQGNSAPDKSGLPSDRFSAERTGGSVSTLTIQRTQQEDSAVYLCASSRYSGGSDTQYFGPGTRLTVL.

This clonotype was seen a handful of times. This CDR3 is CASSPPVNSYNEQFF. The CDR3 bases are TGTGCCAGCAGCCCTCCTGTAAATAGCTACAATGAGCAGTTCTTC. The V and J genes are TRBV7-8 and TRBJ2-1; D is ambiguous. The CDR3 spans 15 residues. The V gene lost 5 bases and the J gene lost 3 bases, with 14 bases spanning the gap. Germline assignment: CDR1 SGHVS and CDR2 FQNEAQ.

The chain couples TRBV7-6 to TRBJ2-5; D gene unclear. The CDR3 loop spans 15 amino acids. Germline V lookup: CDR1 SGHVS, CDR2 FNYEAQ. The ends were cut back, 5 bases at V and 3 bases at J, with 16 bases in the middle. CDR3 protein: CASSPRELEEETQYF. The CDR3 DNA reads as TGTGCCAGCAGCCCAAGAGAGCTAGAGGAAGAGACCCAGTACTTC. Full variable domain (rest looked up from reference TRBV7-6 and TRBJ2-5): GAGVSQSPRYKVTKRGQDVALRCDPISGHVSLYWYRQALGQGPEFLTYFNYEAQQDKSGLPNDRFSAERPEGSISTLTIQRTEQRDSAMYRCASSPRELEEETQYFGPGTRLLVL.